This T cell receptor (beta chain) was obtained from a study of T cell responses to AZD1222 COVID-19 vaccine. Study-level findings and limits: Increased Spike-specific TCR breadth and depth were observed after two AZD1222 doses. Distributed over spike, vaccine-associated CD4 TCRs predominated at 160-218 and 743-854. Clonal diversity may have been underestimated, and the donors were mostly white British, with more females than males.

This clone has more than one count but fewer than ten. The antigen is not known. The V and J ends lost 2 bases and 1 base respectively, with 14 bases between them. The CDR3 is made up of 16 amino acids. Germline V lookup: CDR1 MNHEY, CDR2 SVGAGI. Sequencing was performed with immunoSEQ multiplex PCR; in TCRdb, only in-frame clones are kept and a portion is missing. The sample holds 150,000 to 200,000 clones, roughly 87% seen once. The material was peripheral blood, obtained on day 0 of AZD1222 vaccination. The chain links TRBV6-5 to TRBJ1-1; perhaps TRBD1 as D (6 bases). This sequence originates from an adult in good health. The CDR3 DNA follows: TGTGCCAGCAGTTACCCACAGGGAGAGGGGAACACTGAAGCTTTCTTT. This gives the protein CASSYPQGEGNTEAFF.